Sequencing of this TCR beta chain was carried out in a study of shared clonotypes between healthy human individuals. Study as a whole: Three plates were used per donor for CD4 naive, three for CD4 memory, two for CD8 naive and one for CD8 memory.

This CDR3 is built from 14 residues. Germline V gene lookup returns CDR1 LNHNV and CDR2 YYDKDF (reference sequence). J was trimmed by 6 bases and V by 3 bases; bases with no gene match: 8. A CD45RA+ naive subset and a CD45RA-negative memory subset were split from CD4+ cells. Here immunoSEQ multiplex PCR was the method, and the copy in TCRdb shows in-frame clones only, minus some. This repertoire shows around 2,000,000 clones, roughly 94% found once; its top ten account for 0.13%. This receptor was identified in a man aged 18-30 years in good health. Sample: naive CD4+ T cells sorted from blood. Indicated subset: CD45RA+ positively selected. This chain joins TRBV15 and TRBJ2-7, with 7 bases matching TRBD2. The CDR3 nucleotides are TGTGCCACCAGCAGGGGGGGGAGTGTGGCCGAGCAGTACTTC. This translates into CATSRGGSVAEQYF. Supplemented by reference TRBV15 and TRBJ2-7, the full variable domain reads DAMVIQNPRYQVTQFGKPVTLSCSQTLNHNVMYWYQQKSSQAPKLLFHYYDKDFNNEADTPDNFQSRRPNTSFCFLDIRSPGLGDTAMYLCATSRGGSVAEQYFGPGTRLTVT.